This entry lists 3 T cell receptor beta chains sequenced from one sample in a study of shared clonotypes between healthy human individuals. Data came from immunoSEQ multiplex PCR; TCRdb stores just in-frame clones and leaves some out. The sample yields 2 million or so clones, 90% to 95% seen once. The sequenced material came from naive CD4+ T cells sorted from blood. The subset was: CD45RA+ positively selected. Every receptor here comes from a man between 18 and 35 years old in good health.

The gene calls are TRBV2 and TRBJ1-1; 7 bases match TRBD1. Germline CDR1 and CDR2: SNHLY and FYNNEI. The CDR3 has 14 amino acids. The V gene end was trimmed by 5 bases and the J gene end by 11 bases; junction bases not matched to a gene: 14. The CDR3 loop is CASSYRQGVGGAFF. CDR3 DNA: TGTGCCAGCAGTTATCGACAGGGCGTCGGAGGCGCTTTCTTT.

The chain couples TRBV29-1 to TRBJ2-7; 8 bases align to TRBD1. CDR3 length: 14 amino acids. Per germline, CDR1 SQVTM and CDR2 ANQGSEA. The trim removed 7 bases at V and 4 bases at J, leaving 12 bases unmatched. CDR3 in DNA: TGCAGCGCCAAACCACAGGGGGATTTTTACGAGCAGTACTTC. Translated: CSAKPQGDFYEQYF.

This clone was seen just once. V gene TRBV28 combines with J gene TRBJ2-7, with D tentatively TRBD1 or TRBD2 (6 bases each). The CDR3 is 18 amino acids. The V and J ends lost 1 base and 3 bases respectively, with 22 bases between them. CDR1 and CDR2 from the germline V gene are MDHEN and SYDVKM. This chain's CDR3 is CASSLSPQGLRGSYEQYF. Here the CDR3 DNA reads TGTGCCAGCAGTTTATCCCCACAGGGACTTAGGGGGAGCTACGAGCAGTACTTC.